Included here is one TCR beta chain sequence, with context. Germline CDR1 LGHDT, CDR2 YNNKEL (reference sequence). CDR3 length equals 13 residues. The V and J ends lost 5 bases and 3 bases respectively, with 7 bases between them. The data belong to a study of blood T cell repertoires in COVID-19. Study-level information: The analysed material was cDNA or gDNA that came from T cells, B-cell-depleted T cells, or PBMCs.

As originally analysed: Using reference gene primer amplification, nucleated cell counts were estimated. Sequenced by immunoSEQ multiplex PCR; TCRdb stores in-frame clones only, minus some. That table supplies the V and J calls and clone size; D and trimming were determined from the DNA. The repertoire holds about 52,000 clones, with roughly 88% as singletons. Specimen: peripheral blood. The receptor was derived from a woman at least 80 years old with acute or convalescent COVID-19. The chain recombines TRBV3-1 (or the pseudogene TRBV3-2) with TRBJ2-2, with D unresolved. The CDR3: CASSWSDTGELFF. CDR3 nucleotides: TGTGCCAGCAGCTGGAGCGACACCGGGGAGCTGTTTTTT.